This T cell receptor (beta chain) stems from a study of blood T cell repertoires in COVID-19. About the study: From the United States, Italy and Spain came samples of acute and convalescent COVID-19.

Germline V gene sequence: CDR1 LGHNA, CDR2 YNFKEQ. The J segment lost 3 bases and the V segment lost 0 bases, leaving 4 bases of the junction unmatched. CDR3 length equals 16 residues. Clones were sequenced by immunoSEQ multiplex PCR, and TCRdb holds only the in-frame ones, with some missing. The sample records approximately 90,000 clones, roughly nine tenths being singletons. This chain joins TRBV4-2 and TRBJ2-3; 9 nucleotides agree with TRBD2. The receptor was derived from a man over 45 with acute or convalescent COVID-19. The sample taken for sequencing was peripheral blood. The CDR3 reads CASSQDLAGYTDTQYF. The CDR3 DNA reads as TGTGCCAGCAGCCAAGATCTAGCGGGGTATACAGATACGCAGTATTTT.